The clone carrying this T cell receptor (beta chain) was observed a few times. The sample belongs to a study of CD8 T cells in ankylosing spondylitis. A single record per CDR3 protein comes from TCRdb applying MiXCR to the 5' RACE reads. The sample lists hundreds of thousands of distinct CDR3 sequences, 20% to 25% occurring once. The CDR3 is made up of 15 amino acids. Looked up from germline, CDR1 is GTSNPN and CDR2 is SVGIG (reference sequence). V was pared by 1 base and J by 0 bases, with 11 bases between. Sequenced input: blood, either unsorted or a sorted T cell fraction (not recorded which). V usage is TRBV30 and J usage is TRBJ2-3; tentatively, D is TRBD1 (6 bases). The sequence derives from a male donor with ankylosing spondylitis or in good health (not recorded which). The CDR3 protein is CAWSDRTASTDTQYF. DNA of the CDR3: TGTGCCTGGAGTGACCGGACAGCTAGCACAGATACGCAGTATTTT.